The source of this TCR beta chain is a study of monozygotic twins with cystic fibrosis. Looking at the study overall: Libraries were built from 2.5 to 3 micrograms of fragmented DNA using about 15 PCR cycles. Study findings and constraints: Clonality was generally low (median around 0.009), higher in the most severe patients.

Clones were read by immunoSEQ multiplex PCR, and TCRdb kept only the in-frame ones, dropping some. There are approximately 36,000 clones in the sample; about 89% occur only once, and around 0.19% lies in the top ten. A remark on this clone: Its antigen is unknown.

V lost 4 bases and J lost 1; bases outside the gene matches: 3. Germline values: CDR1 SQVTM, CDR2 ANQGSEA. This CDR3 comprises 14 residues. This clonotype was sampled from a boy aged 2 to 10 with cystic fibrosis. This chain joins TRBV29-1 and TRBJ1-5; 8 nucleotides line up with TRBD1. Source material: blood. The chain's CDR3 is CSVGTGWSNQPQHF. CDR3 bases: TGCAGCGTTGGGACAGGGTGGAGCAATCAGCCCCAGCATTTT.